Shown below are 8 T cell receptor beta chains from a single sample sequenced in a study of cytomegalovirus exposure and HLA in healthy donors. The PCR had 60 Vbeta and 13 Jbeta primers. Some clones are missing from TCRdb's copy, which holds only in-frame ones; the method was immunoSEQ multiplex PCR. This table holds under 140,000 clones, around 80% found once. Material for sequencing was PBMCs. Every receptor here comes from a woman aged 55-75 years in good health and CMV-seropositive.

This chain joins TRBV18 and TRBJ2-7; possibly TRBD2 for D (6 bases). The CDR3 length is 16 residues. CDR1 and CDR2 from the germline V gene are KGHSH and LQKENI. Trimming pared 3 bases from V and 4 bases from J, leaving 19 bases between. The CDR3 DNA reads as TGTGCCAGCTCACCCCTAGCAGAAACGGGGACTTACGAGCAGTACTTC. This sequence encodes CASSPLAETGTYEQYF.

The chain employs TRBV15 and TRBJ2-5; 7 bases are a match to TRBD2. The CDR3 extends over 15 amino acids. Germline V lookup: CDR1 LNHNV, CDR2 YYDKDF (reference sequence). V lost 1 base to trimming and J lost 9 bases; unmatched junction nucleotides: 11. Here the CDR3 DNA reads TGTGCCACCAGCAGAGCGACAGCCTTGGGGGGGGCCCAGTACTTC. Its translation: CATSRATALGGAQYF.

The genes are TRBV12-5 and TRBJ1-2; TRBD1 matches at 9 bases. Germline CDR1 is LGHNT and CDR2 is FRNRAP. With 0 bases clipped from V and 4 bases from J, the junction kept 9 bases outside the gene matches. This CDR3 contains 17 residues. The CDR3 nucleotides are TGTGCTAGTGGTTTGGTCTCAACAGGGGGCGCAAGCTATGGCTACACCTTC. Translating it yields CASGLVSTGGASYGYTF.

The table lists this clone with a count of one. V usage is TRBV28 and J usage is TRBJ1-5; D not certain. The germline CDR1 and CDR2 sequences are MDHEN and SYDVKM. Trimming shortened V by 1 base and J by 2 bases, and 9 bases separated the two germline ends. This CDR3 is 15 amino acids long. The CDR3: CASSLLGTGNQPQHF. The CDR3 DNA follows: TGTGCCAGCAGTTTATTAGGTACAGGCAATCAGCCCCAGCATTTT.

This chain uses TRBV14 with TRBJ2-5, with D possibly matching TRBD2 (5 bases). The germline CDR1 and CDR2 sequences are SGHDN and FVKESK. V lost 3 bases and J lost 4, with 15 bases in between. This CDR3 has 15 residues. In nucleotides, the CDR3 is TGTGCCAGCAGCCACCCCCTGGAGCGGAGAGAGACCCAGTACTTC. This sequence encodes CASSHPLERRETQYF.

The J gene is TRBJ2-5, the V gene TRBV2; D gene uncertain. The germline V gene has CDR1 SNHLY and CDR2 FYNNEI. The CDR3 is 11 residues long. V lost 5 bases, J lost 7 bases, and 8 bases lay in between. The CDR3 bases are TGTGCCAGCAGTTATTCGAGGACCCAGTACTTC. This encodes CASSYSRTQYF.

V is TRBV6-1 and J is TRBJ1-3, with D perhaps TRBD1 (5 bases). Germline CDR1 is MNHNS and CDR2 is SASEGT. V lost 3 bases, J lost 0 bases, and 9 bases lay in between. This CDR3 is 15 amino acids long. CDR3 nucleotide sequence: TGTGCCAGCAGTGAGGGGCTGGGCTCTGGAAACACCATATATTTT. Residues: CASSEGLGSGNTIYF.

In this sample, this clone turned up a few times. CDR3 residues: CASSIKAVKFYEQYF. For the CDR3, the DNA is TGTGCCAGTAGTATTAAGGCGGTTAAATTCTACGAGCAGTACTTC. V gene TRBV19 combines with J gene TRBJ2-7; D gene uncertain. The CDR3 is 15 residues long. CDR1 is LNHDA, CDR2 SQIVND, per germline (reference sequence). The ends were cut back, 3 bases at V and 3 bases at J, with 15 bases in the middle. The whole variable domain, filled in from reference TRBV19 and TRBJ2-7, reads DGGITQSPKYLFRKEGQNVTLSCEQNLNHDAMYWYRQDPGQGLRLIYYSQIVNDFQKGDIAEGYSVSREKKESFPLTVTSAQKNPTAFYLCASSIKAVKFYEQYFGPGTRLTVT.